This TCR beta chain was sequenced during a study of cytomegalovirus exposure and HLA in healthy donors. The study ran its PCR with 60 Vbeta and 13 Jbeta primers. Clones were read by immunoSEQ multiplex PCR, and TCRdb kept only the in-frame ones, dropping some. In total, the table holds about 170,000 clones. Unmatched junction bases numbered 11, after V lost 0 bases and J lost 4 bases. The CDR3 is 17 amino acids. In germline, CDR1 is SGHTS, CDR2 YDEGEE. V usage is TRBV5-8 and J usage is TRBJ1-2; 8 nucleotides line up with TRBD1. The source is a woman in her fifties or sixties in good health and CMV-seronegative. Material for sequencing was PBMCs. CDR3 DNA: TGTGCCAGCAGCTTGGATGCGGACAGGGCTAGAAGCTATGGCTACACCTTC. Its protein is CASSLDADRARSYGYTF.